One sample yielded the 8 T cell receptor beta chains listed below, sequenced in a study of T cell changes during pregnancy in multiple sclerosis. Using immunoSEQ multiplex PCR, the repertoire was profiled, and TCRdb retains in-frame clones only, with some absent. Here the sample spans under 70,000 clones, about nine tenths being singletons. Sequenced here: peripheral blood, sampled after pregnancy. Source of these receptors: a female donor in good health, enrolled as a control in a pregnancy study.

The gene calls are TRBV25-1 and TRBJ2-5, with 9 bases aligning to TRBD1. The length of the CDR3 is 15 residues. Germline V gene lookup returns CDR1 MGHDK and CDR2 SYGVNS. The trim removed 3 bases at V and 2 bases at J, leaving 4 bases unmatched. CDR3 nucleotide sequence: TGTGCCAGCAGTGAGGTGGGGACAGGGCAAGAGACCCAGTACTTC. This sequence encodes CASSEVGTGQETQYF.

The V call is TRBV27, the J call TRBJ2-1; 8 bases fit TRBD1. The CDR3 has 16 residues. Germline assignment: CDR1 MNHEY and CDR2 SMNVEV (reference sequence). The V segment lost 1 base and the J segment 4 bases; nucleotides outside the gene matches: 6. CDR3 amino acids: CASSLFQGAAYNEQFF. CDR3 nucleotide sequence: TGTGCCAGCAGTTTATTTCAGGGGGCGGCTTACAATGAGCAGTTCTTC.

The chain is built from TRBV19 and TRBJ1-2; D is unresolved. This CDR3 spans 11 amino acids. Germline V gene lookup returns CDR1 LNHDA and CDR2 SQIVND (reference sequence). The germline V and J ends were trimmed by 6 bases and 8 bases, with 10 bases remaining between them. The CDR3, as DNA: TGTGCCAGTAGGGAGTCTCTAGGCTACACCTTC. Protein sequence: CASRESLGYTF.

The V and J genes are TRBV6-4 and TRBJ1-1; tentatively, D is TRBD1 (5 bases). Germline V CDR1 and CDR2: MRHNA, SNTAGT. Deletions cut 6 bases from V and 5 bases from J, with 7 bases between. The CDR3 runs 11 residues. The CDR3 bases are TGTGCCAGCAGGCGGGGGACTGAAGCTTTCTTT. Translated: CASRRGTEAFF.

A single count supports this clone. The rearrangement joins TRBV2 to TRBJ2-2, with 9 bases fitting TRBD1. This CDR3 has 17 residues. Germline V gene data show CDR1 as SNHLY and CDR2 as FYNNEI. J lost 0 bases, V lost 4 bases, and 6 bases had no gene match. CDR3 nucleotides: TGTGCCAGCAGTGGGGACAGGGTTCATCCGAACACCGGGGAGCTGTTTTTT. It yields the protein CASSGDRVHPNTGELFF.

This rearrangement joins TRBV7-2 to TRBJ2-1, with TRBD2 as a possible D gene (5 bases). The V gene's germline CDR1 is SGHTA and CDR2 FQGNSA. V was shortened by 1 base and J by 3 bases, with 7 bases between the two germline ends. The CDR3 totals 14 residues. The CDR3 spells CASSLESGYNEQFF. The CDR3 DNA sequence: TGTGCCAGCAGCTTAGAGAGCGGCTACAATGAGCAGTTCTTC.

This rearrangement joins TRBV19 to TRBJ2-5; TRBD2 aligns across 9 bases. The ends lost 10 bases at V and 1 base at J; junction bases unmatched: 7. CDR3 length equals 14 residues. Germline loops: CDR1 LNHDA, CDR2 SQIVND (reference sequence). CDR3 loop: CATNGGGAQETQYF. The DNA of the CDR3 is TGTGCCACCAATGGCGGGGGGGCCCAAGAGACCCAGTACTTC.

The chain is built from TRBV19 and TRBJ1-1; maybe TRBD1 (6 bases). The V end was cut by 7 bases, the J end by 1 base, with 13 bases between. CDR3 size: 14 residues. Germline values: CDR1 LNHDA, CDR2 SQIVND (reference sequence). The CDR3 DNA sequence: TGTGCCAGTATGGGACATACGGAGAACACTGAAGCTTTCTTT. This sequence encodes CASMGHTENTEAFF.